This T cell receptor (beta chain) emerged from a study of cytomegalovirus exposure and HLA in healthy donors. Study conclusions and caveats: Some V segments could not be told apart, so they were left out, TRBV6-2 and TRBV6-3 among them. There were some public TCRs occurring in many donors, but most TCR sequences were rare.

The germline V gene encodes CDR1 MNHNS and CDR2 SASEGT. The CDR3 extends over 14 amino acids. Trimming took 7 bases from V and 4 from J; bases not matched to a gene: 7. Regarding this clone: Its target is not known.

The study ran its PCR with 60 Vbeta and 13 Jbeta primers. The repertoire was sequenced with immunoSEQ multiplex PCR; TCRdb's copy has only in-frame clones and lacks some. The sample includes 95,000 to 110,000 clones, less than 85% seen only once; the top ten take 13% to 15%. The receptor comes from a woman between 35 and 50 years old in good health and CMV-seropositive. The chain has TRBV6-1 and TRBJ1-2; 9 bases map to TRBD1. Specimen: PBMCs. The CDR3: CASILGQGSYGYTF. The DNA for the CDR3 is TGTGCCAGCATCCTTGGACAGGGGAGCTATGGCTACACCTTC.